One sample yielded the 23 T cell receptor beta chains listed below, sequenced in a study of memory CD8 T cells in hepatitis C reinfection. The assay was immunoSEQ multiplex PCR, and TCRdb's table has in-frame clones only and misses some. The sample shows some 50,000 clones, about 88% of them seen only once. Time point described: late/post reinfection, 12 to 24 weeks after detection. No in vitro expansion preceded TCR sequencing of the sorted cells. Sequencing was carried out using naive CD8+ T cells sorted from blood. The receptors stem from a young man with hepatitis C virus infection.

The V call is TRBV19, the J call TRBJ2-1; weak D call: TRBD1 (6 bases). Trimming took 1 base from V and 3 from J, leaving 10 bases between them. This CDR3 has 15 residues. Germline V lookup: CDR1 LNHDA, CDR2 SQIVND (reference sequence). CDR3 region: CASSIGRTDYNEQFF. For the CDR3, the DNA is TGTGCCAGTAGTATAGGCAGGACAGACTACAATGAGCAGTTCTTC.

This chain links TRBV9 with TRBJ2-7, with 11 nucleotides matching TRBD2. The CDR3 is 15 residues long. The J segment lost 2 bases and the V segment lost 0 bases, leaving 1 base of the junction unmatched. The germline V gene has CDR1 SGDLS and CDR2 YYNGEE. The DNA for the CDR3 is TGTGCCAGCAGCGTAGGGGGACTAGCGGCCTACGAGCAGTACTTC. Amino acid sequence: CASSVGGLAAYEQYF. Looking up the rest from reference TRBV9 and TRBJ2-7 gives the full variable domain: DSGVTQTPKHLITATGQRVTLRCSPRSGDLSVYWYQQSLDQGLQFLIQYYNGEERAKGNILERFSAQQFPDLHSELNLSSLELGDSALYFCASSVGGLAAYEQYFGPGTRLTVT.

This chain uses TRBV6-1 with TRBJ2-7, with a possible D match to TRBD1 (7 bases). Germline V gives CDR1 MNHNS, CDR2 SASEGT. The CDR3 extends over 12 amino acids. Trimming took off 10 bases at V and 1 base at J, with 11 bases between the two ends. The CDR3 DNA sequence: TGTGCCACGCAGGGGGGATCCTACGAGCAGTACGTC. Its protein product is CATQGGSYEQYV.

This clone was picked up a small number of times. The V and J genes are TRBV4-1 and TRBJ1-1, with 8 nucleotides matching TRBD1. CDR1 and CDR2 (germline): MGHRA, YSYEKL. The J segment lost 5 bases and the V segment lost 4 bases, leaving 15 bases of the junction unmatched. CDR3 length equals 17 residues. Here the CDR3 reads CASSRSPTQGAGTEAFF. CDR3 DNA: TGCGCCAGCAGCCGCTCGCCAACTCAGGGGGCTGGGACTGAAGCTTTCTTT.

The rearrangement uses TRBV21-1 and TRBJ1-2; no check of the table's D call, TRBD1, against the DNA was made. TRBV21-1 is listed as a pseudogene. This CDR3 spans 17 amino acids. The DNA for the CDR3 is TGTGCCAGCAGCAAACAAAACCCCAGCGACAGGGACTATGGCTACACCTTC. This gives the protein CASSKQNPSDRDYGYTF.

V usage is TRBV7-9 and J usage is TRBJ1-2, with D possibly matching TRBD1 (6 bases). Trimming removed 1 base from V and 2 bases from J, with 11 bases in between. Germline CDR1 and CDR2: SEHNR and FQNEAQ (reference sequence). This CDR3 comprises 15 residues. The CDR3 DNA sequence: TGTGCCAGCAGCTTAGGTTCAGGGGCGAACTATGGCTACACCTTC. Amino acids: CASSLGSGANYGYTF.

The V gene is TRBV5-8, the J gene TRBJ2-5; 8 positions match TRBD1. Trimming removed 3 bases from V and 1 base from J; junction bases left unmatched: 2. This CDR3 comprises 14 residues. CDR1 and CDR2 (germline): SGHTS, YDEGEE. The CDR3 DNA sequence: TGTGCCAGCAGCTGGGGGACAGGCCAAGAGACCCAGTACTTC. Protein product: CASSWGTGQETQYF.

The genes are TRBV2 and TRBJ1-1, with 8 bases identical to TRBD1. J gave up 3 bases and V 8 bases, and 5 bases lay outside the gene matches. The CDR3 sequence is 13 residues long. Germline V lookup: CDR1 SNHLY, CDR2 FYNNEI. CDR3 loop: CASQGQGHTEAFF. CDR3 DNA: TGTGCCAGCCAAGGACAGGGTCACACTGAAGCTTTCTTT.

This CDR3 reads CASSYEQFTDTQYF. The CDR3 nucleotides read TGTGCCAGCAGTTATGAACAGTTCACAGATACGCAGTATTTT. The J gene is TRBJ2-3, the V gene TRBV6-6; D remains unclear. CDR3 size: 14 residues. Trimming took 3 bases from V and 2 from J, leaving 9 bases between them. CDR1 MNHNY and CDR2 SVGAGI come from the germline V gene (reference sequence).

The chain is built from TRBV11-2 and TRBJ2-7, with TRBD1 matching over 9 bases. V trimming: 4 bases; J trimming: 2 bases; junction bases outside the gene matches: 0. This CDR3 comprises 13 residues. Germline CDR1 SGHAT, CDR2 FQNNGV. In DNA, the CDR3 is TGTGCCAGCAGCTGGGACAGGGCCTACGAGCAGTACTTC. As protein: CASSWDRAYEQYF.

The CDR3 region has the DNA TGTGCCAGCAGTCTTTCCGCACCGACAGGGGAGGATGGCTACACCTTC. This encodes CASSLSAPTGEDGYTF. V and J are TRBV27 and TRBJ1-2, with 8 bases aligning to TRBD1. The length of the CDR3 is 16 residues. V dropped 5 bases and J dropped 6; count of bases not matched to a gene: 14. Germline values: CDR1 MNHEY, CDR2 SMNVEV (reference sequence).

V gene TRBV28 combines with J gene TRBJ1-1, with 10 bases lining up with TRBD1. This CDR3 spans 16 amino acids. V gave up 0 bases and J gave up 0 bases; unmatched junction bases: 1. The germline CDR1 and CDR2 sequences are MDHEN and SYDVKM. CDR3 DNA sequence: TGTGCCAGCAGTTTATGGGGACAGGGGTTGAACACTGAAGCTTTCTTT. Residues: CASSLWGQGLNTEAFF.

The V call is TRBV13, the J call TRBJ2-5; perhaps TRBD2 as D (6 bases). The germline CDR1 and CDR2 sequences are PRHDT and FYEKMQ (reference sequence). The CDR3 totals 17 residues. V lost 3 bases and J 0 bases, leaving 17 bases between the germline ends. CDR3 protein: CASSFITGEEYQETQYF. The CDR3 region has the DNA TGTGCCAGCAGCTTTATAACGGGAGAGGAGTACCAAGAGACCCAGTACTTC.

The chain combines TRBV27 with TRBJ2-5, with D perhaps TRBD2 (6 bases). This CDR3 region has 14 residues. In germline, CDR1 is MNHEY, CDR2 SMNVEV (reference sequence). Trimming removed 3 bases from V and 5 bases from J, with 13 bases in between. CDR3 nucleotides: TGTGCCAGCAGTTTGTGGGGGGAGGCGGAGACCCAGTACTTC. It specifies CASSLWGEAETQYF.

The chain joins TRBV15 to TRBJ1-2; no clear D. The ends were cut back, 0 bases at V and 3 bases at J, with 14 bases in the middle. In germline, CDR1 is LNHNV, CDR2 YYDKDF (reference sequence). The CDR3 loop spans 16 amino acids. The CDR3 sequence: CATSRDSGNQDYGYTF. For the CDR3, the DNA is TGTGCCACCAGCAGAGATTCCGGGAATCAGGACTATGGCTACACCTTC.

This clone is a singleton in its sample. This sequence joins TRBV4-3 and TRBJ2-5, with TRBD2 identical over 14 bases. Germline V gene data show CDR1 as LGHNA and CDR2 as YSLEER. The V and J ends lost 0 bases and 3 bases, in that order; junction bases with no gene match: 6. The CDR3 is made up of 18 amino acids. Here the CDR3 DNA reads TGCGCCAGCAGCCAAGAGTATATGGGACTAGCGGGGGAAGAGACCCAGTACTTC. This encodes CASSQEYMGLAGEETQYF.

The V gene is TRBV5-6, the J gene TRBJ1-3; D not resolved. This CDR3 is 15 amino acids long. Trimming cost V 4 bases and J 0 bases, with 11 bases left between them. Germline loops: CDR1 SGHDT, CDR2 YYEEEE. The CDR3 DNA follows: TGTGCCAGCAGCGATGACAACTTCTCTGGAAACACCATATATTTT. It encodes CASSDDNFSGNTIYF.

This clone was counted only a few times. The J gene is TRBJ1-2, the V gene TRBV19; D gene ambiguous. Looked up from germline, CDR1 is LNHDA and CDR2 is SQIVND (reference sequence). Trimming pared 3 bases from V and 8 bases from J, leaving 7 bases between. There are 11 residues in the CDR3. CDR3 sequence reads: CASSMMRGYTF. DNA of the CDR3: TGTGCCAGTAGTATGATGAGGGGCTACACCTTC.

This clone was counted between two and nine times. The chain is built from TRBV5-4 and TRBJ1-1; D may be TRBD1 (6 bases). Deletions cut 2 bases from V and 7 bases from J, with 18 bases between. This CDR3 has 15 amino acids. Germline V CDR1 and CDR2: SGHNT, YYREEE (reference sequence). The CDR3 reads CASSFENREPGEAFF. CDR3 nucleotides: TGTGCCAGCAGCTTCGAAAACAGGGAGCCGGGTGAAGCTTTCTTT. Combining the CDR3 with reference TRBV5-4 and TRBJ1-1 gives the whole variable domain ETGVTQSPTHLIKTRGQQVTLRCSSQSGHNTVSWYQQALGQGPQFIFQYYREEENGRGNFPPRFSGLQFPNYSSELNVNALELDDSALYLCASSFENREPGEAFFGQGTRLTVV.

The genes are TRBV6-6 and TRBJ2-1; 11 positions agree with TRBD2. CDR1 is MNHNY, CDR2 SVGAGI, per germline (reference sequence). This CDR3 contains 14 residues. Trimming removed 7 bases from V and 5 bases from J; junction bases left unmatched: 4. The CDR3 is CASNLAGGDNEQFF. The CDR3 DNA sequence: TGTGCCAGCAACCTAGCGGGGGGCGACAATGAGCAGTTCTTC.

The rearrangement links TRBV5-4 to TRBJ2-7; D is possibly TRBD2 (6 bases). This CDR3 spans 16 amino acids. Per germline, CDR1 SGHNT and CDR2 YYREEE (reference sequence). Trimming left V 0 bases short and J 5 bases short, with 18 bases between. Here the CDR3 reads CASSLAGAIGDDEQYF. The CDR3 coding sequence is TGTGCCAGCAGCTTGGCGGGAGCCATTGGAGACGACGAGCAGTACTTC.

The V gene is TRBV5-1, the J gene TRBJ2-1, with 16 nucleotides matching TRBD2. V gave up 6 bases and J gave up 9 bases; unmatched junction bases: 6. The CDR3 spans 15 residues. Germline V CDR1 and CDR2: SGHRS, YFSETQ. This CDR3 reads CASTPGLAGGLEQFF. The CDR3 DNA follows: TGCGCCAGCACCCCGGGACTAGCGGGGGGGCTTGAGCAGTTCTTC.

The chain carries TRBV7-9 and TRBJ2-3, with 11 bases fitting TRBD2. Germline V lookup: CDR1 SEHNR, CDR2 FQNEAQ (reference sequence). The J segment lost 2 bases and the V segment lost 5 bases, leaving 9 bases of the junction unmatched. The length of the CDR3 is 17 residues. This chain's CDR3 is CASSEPLAGGLTDTQYF. The CDR3 DNA sequence: TGTGCCAGCAGCGAACCTCTAGCGGGGGGCCTCACAGATACGCAGTATTTT.